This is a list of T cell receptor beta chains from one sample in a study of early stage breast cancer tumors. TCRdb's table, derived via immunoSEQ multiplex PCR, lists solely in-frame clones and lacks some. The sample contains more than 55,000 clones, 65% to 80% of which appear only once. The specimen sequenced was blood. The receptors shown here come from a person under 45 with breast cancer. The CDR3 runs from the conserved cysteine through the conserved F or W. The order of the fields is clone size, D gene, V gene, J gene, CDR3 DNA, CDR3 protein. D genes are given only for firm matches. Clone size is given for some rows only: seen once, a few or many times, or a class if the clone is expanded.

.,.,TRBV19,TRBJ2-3,TGTGCCAGTAGTACTCGGGGCGTCCGCACAGATACGCAGTATTTT,CASSTRGVRTDTQYF
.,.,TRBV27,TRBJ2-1,TGTGCCAGCACCCCGAAGGTACCCACCTACAATGAGCAGTTCTTC,CASTPKVPTYNEQFF
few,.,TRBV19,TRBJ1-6,TGTGCCAGTTTCCCACAGGGTCCTCCCCTCCACTTT,CASFPQGPPLHF
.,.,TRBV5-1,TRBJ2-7,TGCGCCAGCAGCTCTTCGATGACTCTCTCCTACGAGCAGTACTTC,CASSSSMTLSYEQYF
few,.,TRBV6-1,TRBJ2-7,TGTGCCAGCACCGATCGAGGGAGGGGGCCCTACGAGCAGTACTTC,CASTDRGRGPYEQYF
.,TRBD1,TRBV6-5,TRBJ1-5,TGTGCCAGCAGTTACTCCTGGACAGGGGTTCAGCCCCAGCATTTT,CASSYSWTGVQPQHF
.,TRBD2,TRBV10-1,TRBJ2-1,TGCGCCAGCAGTGGTCGAGCGGGAGGAATAGGCTCCTACAATGAGCAGTTCTTC,CASSGRAGGIGSYNEQFF
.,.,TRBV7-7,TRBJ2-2,TGTGCTAGCAGCTTAGCCGGTCCCGGGGAGCTGTTTTTT,CASSLAGPGELFF
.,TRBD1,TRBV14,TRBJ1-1,TGTGCCAGCAGCCCGGGGACAGCGAACACTGAAGCTTTCTTT,CASSPGTANTEAFF
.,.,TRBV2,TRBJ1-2,TGTGCCAGCAGTGTGCAGGGTAATGGCTACACCTTC,CASSVQGNGYTF
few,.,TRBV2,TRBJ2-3,TGTGCCAGCTGGCTAGCCTCCTACACAGATACGCAGTATTTT,CASWLASYTDTQYF
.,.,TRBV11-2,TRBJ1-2,TGTGCCAGCAGCTCCTCTGGAGGGCAGCCAGGTGGCTACACCTTC,CASSSSGGQPGGYTF
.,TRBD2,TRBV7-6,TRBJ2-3,TGTGCCAGCAGCCCCGCGGGGGCGGGAGGGCCAGGAGATACGCAGTATTTT,CASSPAGAGGPGDTQYF
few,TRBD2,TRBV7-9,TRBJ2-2,TGTGCCAGCAGACCGGGGGGGGTAGGAACCGGGGAGCTGTTTTTT,CASRPGGVGTGELFF
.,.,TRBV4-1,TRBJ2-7,TGCGCCAGCAGCCATGCAGTGAGCCTACAAGGCCGCTACGAGCAGTACTTC,CASSHAVSLQGRYEQYF
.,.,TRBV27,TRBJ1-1,TGTGCCAGCAGTTTCGGATACATGAACACTGAAGCTTTCTTT,CASSFGYMNTEAFF
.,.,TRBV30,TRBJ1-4,TGTGCCTGGAGTCCATGGGGTCCGATCGGTGAAAAACTGTTTTTT,CAWSPWGPIGEKLFF
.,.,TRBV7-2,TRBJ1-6,TGTGCCAGCAGCTTCCAAGGTTACTATAATTCACCCCTCCACTTT,CASSFQGYYNSPLHF
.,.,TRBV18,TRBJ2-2,TGTGCCAGCTCATCACAGAAGAGCACCGGGGAGCTGTTTTTT,CASSSQKSTGELFF
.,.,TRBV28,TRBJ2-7,TGTGCCAGCAGTTTACGAGGGGGGCCCTACGAGCAGTACTTC,CASSLRGGPYEQYF
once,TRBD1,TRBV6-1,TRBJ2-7,TGTGCCACCTGGGACAGGGTGAGGAACGAGCAGTACTTC,CATWDRVRNEQYF
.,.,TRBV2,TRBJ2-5,TGTGCCAGCAGCGTGGACCGGGGGCCGGCCCAGTACTTC,CASSVDRGPAQYF
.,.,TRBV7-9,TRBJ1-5,TGTGCCAGCAGCGCCGCGGGGGGGAGTCAGCCCCAGCATTTT,CASSAAGGSQPQHF
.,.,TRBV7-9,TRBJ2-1,TGTGCCAGCAGCTTTAGACTAGATACTGAGCAGTTCTTC,CASSFRLDTEQFF
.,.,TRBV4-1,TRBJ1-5,TGCGCCAGTACGCCCGCGGGATATAGCAATCAGCCCCAGCATTTT,CASTPAGYSNQPQHF
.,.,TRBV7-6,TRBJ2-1,TGTGCCAGCAGCTTAATTAGGGTTCCAGGGTCGAGCTCCTACAATGAGCAGTTCTTC,CASSLIRVPGSSSYNEQFF
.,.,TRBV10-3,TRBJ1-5,TGTGCCATCAGTGAGTCGCAGGATAGCAATCAGCCCCAGCATTTT,CAISESQDSNQPQHF
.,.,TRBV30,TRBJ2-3,TGTGCCTGGGGGGTTTTGGGAGATACGCAGTATTTT,CAWGVLGDTQYF
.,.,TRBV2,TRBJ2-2,TGTGCCAGCAGTGGATTGGCGGGGGCGCTGTTTTTT,CASSGLAGALFF